The TCR beta chain described here comes from a study of blood T cells in healthy people across ages. With a J-beta primer mix and a sample-barcoded 5' primer, a second PCR ran about 6 to 11 cycles. Using its own MiXCR run on the 5' RACE reads, TCRdb lists one record per CDR3 protein. Here the sample spans roughly 800,000 distinct CDR3 sequences, approximately 35% being singletons. The CDR3 is 16 amino acids. Germline loops: CDR1 SGHTA, CDR2 FQGNSA. Trimming stripped 1 base from V and 6 bases from J, with 16 bases between. The receptor's source is a man aged 18 to 35 in good health. The sequenced sample was blood. The gene calls are TRBV7-2 and TRBJ1-5, with a tentative D call TRBD1 (6 bases). The CDR3 coding sequence is TGTGCCAGCAGCTTAGGGGTATCAGGGGTGGGTCAGCCCCAGCATTTT. Translating it yields CASSLGVSGVGQPQHF. Together with reference TRBV7-2 and TRBJ1-5, the CDR3 gives the full variable domain: GAGVSQSPSNKVTEKGKDVELRCDPISGHTALYWYRQSLGQGLEFLIYFQGNSAPDKSGLPSDRFSAERTGGSVSTLTIQRTQQEDSAVYLCASSLGVSGVGQPQHFGDGTRLSIL.